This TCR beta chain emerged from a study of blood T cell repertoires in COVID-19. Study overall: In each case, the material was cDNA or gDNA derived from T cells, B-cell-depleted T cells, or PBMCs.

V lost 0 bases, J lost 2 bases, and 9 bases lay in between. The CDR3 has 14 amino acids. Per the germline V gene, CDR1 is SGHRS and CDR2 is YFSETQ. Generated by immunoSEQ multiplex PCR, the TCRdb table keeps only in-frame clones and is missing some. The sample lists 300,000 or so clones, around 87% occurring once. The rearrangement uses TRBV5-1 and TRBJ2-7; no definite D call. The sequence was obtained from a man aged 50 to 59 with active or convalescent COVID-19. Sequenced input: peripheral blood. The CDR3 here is CASSLDSDPYEQYF. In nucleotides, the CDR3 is TGCGCCAGCAGCTTGGACAGTGACCCCTACGAGCAGTACTTC.